This is a list of T cell receptor beta chains from one sample in a study of shared clonotypes between healthy human individuals. Assay: immunoSEQ multiplex PCR; the TCRdb copy retains only in-frame clones and omits some. Counted here are under 1,100,000 clones, about 75% occurring once; the ten biggest clones make up about 1.4%. Material: memory CD4+ T cells sorted from blood. These receptors were collected from a young man in good health. Both conserved end residues are part of each CDR3. Each record gives: V gene, J gene, clone size, D gene, CDR3 DNA, CDR3 protein. D genes are given only for firm matches. Some rows mark clone size as missing; the rest say once, few, many or name a class of expanded clone.

V: TRBV6-1; J: TRBJ1-2; size: -; D: TRBD1; DNA: TGTGCCAGCAGTGAAACCCCGGGACAGGCCTATTTACTTCGTGGCTACACCTTC; CDR3: CASSETPGQAYLLRGYTF
V: TRBV27; J: TRBJ1-1; size: -; D: TRBD1; DNA: TGTGCCAGCTCTAGGACAGGGACCACTGAAGCTTTCTTT; CDR3: CASSRTGTTEAFF
V: TRBV10-3; J: TRBJ1-4; size: -; D: TRBD1; DNA: TGTGCCATCAGCGACGGACAGGGGACAACTAATGAAAAACTGTTTTTT; CDR3: CAISDGQGTTNEKLFF
V: TRBV4-3; J: TRBJ2-7; size: once; D: -; DNA: TGCGCCAGCAGCCAAGAACAGGACCACGAGCAGTACTTC; CDR3: CASSQEQDHEQYF
V: TRBV6-1; J: TRBJ2-4; size: -; D: TRBD1; DNA: TGTGCCAGCAGGGAAGGGGACAGGCTTGGCAAAAACATTCAGTACTTC; CDR3: CASREGDRLGKNIQYF
V: TRBV19; J: TRBJ2-7; size: -; D: -; DNA: TGTGCCACCCGCCGAGGGCTGCTAGATCTCGAGCAGTACTTC; CDR3: CATRRGLLDLEQYF
V: TRBV6-5; J: TRBJ2-5; size: -; D: -; DNA: TGTGCCAGCAGTTACTCGGTAGGCTTGGAGACCCAGTACTTC; CDR3: CASSYSVGLETQYF
V: TRBV30; J: TRBJ2-5; size: -; D: TRBD1; DNA: TGTGCCTGGAGAGGGACAGGGCCCCAAGAGACCCAGTACTTC; CDR3: CAWRGTGPQETQYF
V: TRBV2; J: TRBJ2-3; size: once; D: TRBD1; DNA: TGTGCCAGCAGCGCGGGACAGGAGTGGGCAGATACGCAGTATTTT; CDR3: CASSAGQEWADTQYF
V: TRBV2; J: TRBJ1-2; size: -; D: -; DNA: TGTGCCAGCAGTGAAGGATTCTCCTATGGCTACACCTTC; CDR3: CASSEGFSYGYTF
V: TRBV6-1; J: TRBJ1-2; size: -; D: -; DNA: TGTGCCAGCAGTGAATATGGAAACTATGGCTACACCTTC; CDR3: CASSEYGNYGYTF
V: TRBV7-9; J: TRBJ1-1; size: -; D: -; DNA: TGTGCCAGCAGCTTCCTCTTAACAGGCAAGAACACTGAAGCTTTCTTT; CDR3: CASSFLLTGKNTEAFF
V: TRBV19; J: TRBJ2-3; size: -; D: TRBD2; DNA: TGTGCCAGTAGCGCGGGAGGAGCAGATACGCAGTATTTT; CDR3: CASSAGGADTQYF
V: TRBV4-1; J: TRBJ2-7; size: -; D: -; DNA: TGCGCCAGCAGCCGCCAGGTCGGCGACTACGAGCAGTACTTC; CDR3: CASSRQVGDYEQYF
V: TRBV28; J: TRBJ2-7; size: -; D: TRBD1; DNA: TGTGCCAGCAGCCCCACCCCCGGACAGGGGGTGGTCGAGCAGTACTTC; CDR3: CASSPTPGQGVVEQYF
V: TRBV6-5; J: TRBJ1-2; size: -; D: -; DNA: TGTGCCAGCAGTGCAGACGCGTCTAACTATGGCTACACCTTC; CDR3: CASSADASNYGYTF
V: TRBV10-3; J: TRBJ2-3; size: -; D: -; DNA: TGTGCCATCAGTTCTCAGGACTTAGCGATAGATACGCAGTATTTT; CDR3: CAISSQDLAIDTQYF
V: TRBV11-2; J: TRBJ2-7; size: -; D: TRBD1; DNA: TGTGCCAGCAGCTCGGGACAGGGGGCCCCCTACGAGCAGTACTTC; CDR3: CASSSGQGAPYEQYF
V: TRBV6-5; J: TRBJ2-3; size: few; D: TRBD2; DNA: TGTGCCAGCAGTCGGGGACTAGCGGTCACAGATACGCAGTATTTT; CDR3: CASSRGLAVTDTQYF
V: TRBV2; J: TRBJ1-5; size: many; D: TRBD1; DNA: TGTGCCAGCAGGCTGGACAGGGAGTTCGAGCAGCCCCAGCATTTT; CDR3: CASRLDREFEQPQHF
V: TRBV19; J: TRBJ1-1; size: -; D: -; DNA: TGTGCCACGGGGGTTTTAGGGGTCTCGAACACTGAAGCTTTCTTT; CDR3: CATGVLGVSNTEAFF
V: TRBV6-5; J: TRBJ1-2; size: -; D: -; DNA: TGTGCCAGCAGTTACTCAGGAGGGTTTAACTATGGCTACACCTTC; CDR3: CASSYSGGFNYGYTF
V: TRBV6-5; J: TRBJ1-6; size: -; D: -; DNA: TGTGCCAGCCGGCGTCCCGGGACGGGGTCACCCCTCCACTTT; CDR3: CASRRPGTGSPLHF
V: TRBV29-1; J: TRBJ1-2; size: -; D: -; DNA: TGCAGCGTTGAAGAACCCACCAACTATGGCTACACCTTC; CDR3: CSVEEPTNYGYTF
V: TRBV7-3; J: TRBJ2-3; size: -; D: -; DNA: TGTGCCAGCAGCTACGACCGGGGTACAGATACGCAGTATTTT; CDR3: CASSYDRGTDTQYF
V: TRBV18; J: TRBJ2-1; size: -; D: -; DNA: TGTGCCAGCTCACAGGACCGGGCAGAGCAGTTCTTC; CDR3: CASSQDRAEQFF
V: TRBV19; J: TRBJ2-7; size: -; D: -; DNA: TGTGCCAGTAGTATGGGCGGGAACCACGAGCAGTACTTC; CDR3: CASSMGGNHEQYF
V: TRBV5-1; J: TRBJ2-5; size: -; D: -; DNA: TGCGCCAGCAGCTTGGGATCAAAGGGGGGTGGAGAGACCCAGTACTTC; CDR3: CASSLGSKGGGETQYF
V: TRBV9; J: TRBJ2-6; size: -; D: -; DNA: TGTGCCAGCTCCGAAGCTGGGGCCAACGTCCTGACTTTC; CDR3: CASSEAGANVLTF
V: TRBV5-1; J: TRBJ2-1; size: -; D: -; DNA: TGCGCCAGCAGTCGCGGGTCCCAACTTTACAATGAGCAGTTCTTC; CDR3: CASSRGSQLYNEQFF
V: TRBV30; J: TRBJ1-3; size: once; D: -; DNA: TGTGCCTGGAGTAATGGGGAAACTGGAAACACCATATATTTT; CDR3: CAWSNGETGNTIYF